These T cell receptor beta chains were read from a single sample in a study of CD8 T cells in Susac syndrome. TCRdb called the immunoSEQ multiplex PCR reads again in MiXCR, with one record for every CDR3 protein. The data show about 120,000 distinct CDR3 sequences, with 90% to 95% seen just once and roughly 0.29% held by the top ten. Sequencing was performed on CD8+ T cells from PBMCs. The receptor set was obtained from a human donor with Susac syndrome. The CDR3 runs from the conserved cysteine through the conserved F or W. A D gene is named only where the DNA matches it firmly. Only some rows state a clone size, as once, few, many or a class for expanded clones.

NA | TRBJ1-2 | TRBV20-1 | NA | CSASSTDGYTF | TGCAGTGCTAGTTCAACGGATGGCTACACCTTC
NA | TRBJ1-1 | TRBV29-1 | NA | CSVEEPEGGPMNTEAFF | TGCAGCGTTGAAGAGCCGGAGGGGGGGCCTATGAACACTGAAGCTTTCTTT
NA | TRBJ1-2 | TRBV7-9 | NA | CASSLGEGSIYGYTF | TGTGCCAGCAGCTTAGGGGAGGGCAGCATCTATGGCTACACCTTC
NA | TRBJ2-7 | TRBV12-3/TRBV12-4 | NA | CASSSYSYEQYF | TGTGCCAGCAGTTCTTACTCCTACGAGCAGTACTTC
NA | TRBJ2-7 | TRBV7-9 | TRBD1 | CASSWGTGQTYEQYF | TGTGCCAGCAGCTGGGGGACAGGGCAGACCTACGAGCAGTACTTC
NA | TRBJ1-3 | TRBV9 | NA | CASSVARDRLTRGNTIYF | TGTGCCAGCAGCGTAGCCCGCGACAGGCTAACTAGAGGAAACACCATATATTTT
NA | TRBJ1-1 | TRBV29-1 | NA | CSVDSSGDNTEAFF | TGCAGCGTTGACAGTAGTGGGGATAACACTGAAGCTTTCTTT
NA | TRBJ2-1 | TRBV4-1 | TRBD2 | CASSQEGLAGNYNEQFF | TGCGCCAGCAGCCAGGAAGGACTAGCGGGGAACTACAATGAGCAGTTCTTC
NA | TRBJ2-3 | TRBV5-4 | NA | CASSLADRITDTQYF | TGTGCCAGCAGCTTGGCGGACAGAATCACAGATACGCAGTATTTT
NA | TRBJ2-2 | TRBV7-7 | NA | CASTRDTSNTGELFF | TGTGCCAGCACGAGAGACACGTCTAACACCGGGGAGCTGTTTTTT
NA | TRBJ2-2 | TRBV29-1 | NA | CSVDGGPNTGELFF | TGCAGCGTTGACGGGGGGCCGAACACCGGGGAGCTGTTTTTT
NA | TRBJ2-5 | TRBV25-1 | TRBD1 | CASSGTGTEDQETQYF | TGTGCCAGCAGTGGGACCGGGACAGAGGATCAAGAGACCCAGTACTTC
NA | TRBJ2-5 | TRBV10-2 | TRBD1 | CASSETWTGQETQYF | TGCGCCAGCAGTGAGACCTGGACAGGTCAAGAGACCCAGTACTTC
NA | TRBJ2-3 | TRBV3-1 | NA | CASSQVASGTDTQYF | TGTGCCAGCAGCCAAGTGGCCAGCGGCACAGATACGCAGTATTTT
NA | TRBJ2-5 | TRBV4-1 | TRBD2 | CASSLTSGETQYF | TGCGCCAGCTCCCTTACTAGCGGGGAGACCCAGTACTTC
NA | TRBJ2-7 | TRBV6-2/TRBV6-3 | TRBD1 | CASSSTGWYEQYF | TGTGCCAGCAGCTCGACAGGGTGGTACGAGCAGTACTTC
NA | TRBJ2-7 | TRBV20-1 | NA | CSASRGLTYEQYF | TGCAGTGCTAGCAGGGGTTTAACCTACGAGCAGTACTTC
NA | TRBJ2-7 | TRBV9 | TRBD2 | CASSAAGGRYEQYF | TGTGCCAGCAGCGCCGCGGGGGGGCGGTACGAGCAGTACTTC
NA | TRBJ2-1 | TRBV20-1 | TRBD1 | CSAAPGGSYNEQFF | TGCAGTGCTGCACCAGGGGGCTCCTACAATGAGCAGTTCTTC
NA | TRBJ2-3 | TRBV20-1 | NA | CSARDKAGPEYF | TGCAGTGCTAGAGATAAGGCGGGGCCCGAGTATTTT
NA | TRBJ2-1 | TRBV6-5 | TRBD2 | CASSYELAGNEQFF | TGTGCCAGCAGTTACGAACTAGCGGGGAATGAGCAGTTCTTC
NA | TRBJ2-3 | TRBV29-1 | NA | CSAPVGTPQYF | TGCAGCGCCCCAGTCGGGACCCCCCAGTATTTT
NA | TRBJ2-1 | TRBV11-3 | TRBD1 | CASSRGQGNEQFF | TGTGCCAGCAGCCGGGGACAGGGTAATGAGCAGTTCTTC
once | TRBJ2-7 | TRBV4-1 | NA | CASSQENRVGYEQYF | TGCGCCAGCAGCCAAGAGAACAGGGTGGGCTACGAGCAGTACTTC